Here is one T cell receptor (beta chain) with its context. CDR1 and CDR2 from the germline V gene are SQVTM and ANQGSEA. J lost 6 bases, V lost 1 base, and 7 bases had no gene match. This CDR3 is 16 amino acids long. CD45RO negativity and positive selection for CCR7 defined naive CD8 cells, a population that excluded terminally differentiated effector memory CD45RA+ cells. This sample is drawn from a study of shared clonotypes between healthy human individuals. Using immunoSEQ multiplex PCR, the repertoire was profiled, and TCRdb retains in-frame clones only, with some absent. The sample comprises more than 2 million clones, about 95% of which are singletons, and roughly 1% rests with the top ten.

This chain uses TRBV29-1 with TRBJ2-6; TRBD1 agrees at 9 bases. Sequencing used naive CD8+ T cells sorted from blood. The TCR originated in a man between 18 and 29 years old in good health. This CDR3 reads CSVEGGTGLEANVLTF. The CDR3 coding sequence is TGCAGCGTTGAAGGTGGGACAGGGTTAGAGGCCAACGTCCTGACTTTC.